One sample yielded the 6 T cell receptor beta chains listed below, sequenced in a study of spatial heterogeneity in lung cancer. TCRdb called the 5' RACE reads again in MiXCR, with one record for every CDR3 protein. The data contain 39,000 or so distinct CDR3 sequences, about 11% of them seen just once; the ten biggest clones take up under 20%. As to time point: blood at routine non-recurrence follow-up after resection. Sequenced here: PBMCs, sampled at follow-up. The receptors come from a female donor with early-stage non-small cell lung cancer.

In its sample, this clonotype was seen a few times. The chain has TRBV20-1 and TRBJ2-7, with 8 bases lining up with TRBD1. The junction had 6 bases not matched to a gene; V was cut back by 3 bases and J by 5 bases. Germline V gives CDR1 DFQATT, CDR2 SNEGSKA (reference sequence). CDR3 length equals 13 residues. The CDR3 DNA sequence: TGCAGTGCTAGGAGGACAGGGTTCGACGAGCAGTACTTC. This sequence encodes CSARRTGFDEQYF.

There are a few counts of this clonotype. The CDR3, as DNA: TGTGCCAGCAGAGCGGGGACCGGGGAGCTGTTTTTT. Translating it yields CASRAGTGELFF. J is TRBJ2-2 and V is TRBV11-2; TRBD2 matches at 7 bases. CDR3 length equals 12 residues. V lost 6 bases and J lost 5; bases outside the gene matches: 0. The germline CDR1 and CDR2 sequences are SGHAT and FQNNGV.

This clonotype was counted only a few times. This rearrangement joins TRBV7-2 to TRBJ1-6; D possibly corresponds to TRBD1 (5 bases). Per germline, CDR1 SGHTA and CDR2 FQGNSA. V shed 4 bases and J shed 6 bases, with 16 bases lying between them. This CDR3 comprises 16 residues. The CDR3 sequence: CASSSAMTRGNSPLHF. As DNA, the CDR3 is TGTGCCAGCAGCTCAGCCATGACAAGGGGTAATTCACCCCTCCACTTT.

There are many counts of this clonotype. V gene TRBV18 combines with J gene TRBJ2-1, with 12 positions matching TRBD2. CDR3 length: 16 amino acids. Losses at the gene ends were 2 bases for V and 12 bases for J; bases not matched to a gene: 11. Germline V lookup: CDR1 KGHSH, CDR2 LQKENI. The CDR3: CASSPSPASGGAAQFF. The CDR3 nucleotides read TGTGCCAGCTCACCAAGTCCGGCTAGCGGGGGGGCCGCGCAGTTCTTC.

This clonotype is labeled as medium-sized. The rearrangement uses TRBV12-3 or TRBV12-4 and TRBJ2-3, with D possibly matching TRBD1 (6 bases). V was cut by 4 bases and J by 4 bases, with 9 bases left in between. CDR3 length equals 13 residues. The DNA for the CDR3 is TGTGCCAGCAGTTCGGGACACCCAGATACGCAGTATTTT. Protein: CASSSGHPDTQYF.

This clonotype was counted between two and nine times. CDR3 residues: CASTSGRGRGGELFF. The CDR3 DNA follows: TGTGCCAGCACTTCGGGCAGGGGACGTGGCGGGGAGCTGTTTTTT. The V call is TRBV27, the J call TRBJ2-2; D possibly corresponds to TRBD1 (6 bases). V lost 7 bases and J lost 7, with 19 bases in between. The CDR3 contains 15 residues. Germline V gene lookup returns CDR1 MNHEY and CDR2 SMNVEV (reference sequence).